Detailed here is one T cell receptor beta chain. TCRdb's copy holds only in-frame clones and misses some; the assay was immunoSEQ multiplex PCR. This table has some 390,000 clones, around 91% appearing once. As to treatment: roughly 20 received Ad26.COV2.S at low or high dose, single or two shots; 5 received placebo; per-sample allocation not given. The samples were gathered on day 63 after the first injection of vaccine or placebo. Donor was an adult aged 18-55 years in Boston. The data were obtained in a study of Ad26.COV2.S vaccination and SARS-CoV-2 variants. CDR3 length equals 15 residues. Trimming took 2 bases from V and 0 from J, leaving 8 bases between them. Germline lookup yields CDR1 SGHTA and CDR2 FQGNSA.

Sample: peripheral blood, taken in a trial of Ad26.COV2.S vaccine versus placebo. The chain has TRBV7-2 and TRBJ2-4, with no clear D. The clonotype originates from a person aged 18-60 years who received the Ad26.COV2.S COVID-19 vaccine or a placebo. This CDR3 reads CASSLPDLAKNIQYF. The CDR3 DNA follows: TGTGCCAGCAGCTTACCCGACTTAGCCAAAAACATTCAGTACTTC.